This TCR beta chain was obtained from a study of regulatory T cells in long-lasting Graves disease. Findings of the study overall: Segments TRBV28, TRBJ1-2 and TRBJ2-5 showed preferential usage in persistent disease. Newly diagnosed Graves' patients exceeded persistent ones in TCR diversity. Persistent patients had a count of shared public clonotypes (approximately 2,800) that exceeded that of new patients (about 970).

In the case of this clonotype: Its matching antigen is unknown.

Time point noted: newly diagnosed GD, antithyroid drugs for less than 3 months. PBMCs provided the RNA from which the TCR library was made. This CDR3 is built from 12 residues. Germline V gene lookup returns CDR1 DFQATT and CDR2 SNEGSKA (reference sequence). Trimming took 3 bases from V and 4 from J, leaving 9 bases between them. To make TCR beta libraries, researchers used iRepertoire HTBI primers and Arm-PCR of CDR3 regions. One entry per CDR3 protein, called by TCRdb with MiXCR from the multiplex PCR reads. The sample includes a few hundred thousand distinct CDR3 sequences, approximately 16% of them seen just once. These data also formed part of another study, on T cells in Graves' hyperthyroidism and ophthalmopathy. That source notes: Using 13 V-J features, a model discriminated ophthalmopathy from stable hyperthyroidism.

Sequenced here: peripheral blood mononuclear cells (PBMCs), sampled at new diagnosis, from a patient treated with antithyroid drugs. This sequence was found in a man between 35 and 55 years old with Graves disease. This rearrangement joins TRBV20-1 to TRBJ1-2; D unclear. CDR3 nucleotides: TGCAGTGCTAGGAGGGCAATCTATGGCTACACCTTC. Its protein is CSARRAIYGYTF.